The text below deals with one TCR beta chain. With V trimmed by 4 bases and J by 2 bases, 7 bases remained unmatched. Germline-derived CDR1 and CDR2 are SGHRS and YFSETQ. The CDR3 runs 15 residues. This sample was taken from a study of CD8 T cells in Susac syndrome. On the study more broadly: The sequenced Susac syndrome patients included five or six who had clinically active disease and 8 or 9 who were in remission. At blood draw, Susac syndrome patients were therapy-naive, on corticosteroids, or on intravenous immunoglobulin alone.

RNA was extracted with the RNeasy kit, and a quantity of roughly 0.45 to 1 ug was reverse transcribed using random hexamers. Across 54 Vbeta and 13 Jbeta, TCR beta CDR3 was amplified with immunoSEQ multiplex PCR. Via MiXCR, TCRdb re-called the immunoSEQ multiplex PCR reads, giving one row per CDR3 protein. The data show some 250,000 distinct CDR3 sequences, 90% to 96% seen once. The sequence came from a human donor with Susac syndrome. This sequence joins TRBV5-1 and TRBJ2-7, with 9 bases aligning to TRBD1. The sequencing sample was made of CD4+ T cells from PBMCs. CDR3 loop: CASSLGTGSTYEQYF. The CDR3 DNA is TGCGCCAGCAGCCTAGGGACAGGGTCTACCTACGAGCAGTACTTC.